A selection of T cell receptor beta chains follows, all from one sample in a study of response to subunit inactivated influenza vaccine. In TCRdb, the RT-PCR reads were re-called with MiXCR into one record per CDR3 protein. The top ten clones hold 11% of a sample with over 650,000 distinct CDR3 sequences, under 20% of them seen once. The source material was PBMCs from blood, sampled 5 to 6 days after vaccination. These receptors all come from a middle-aged man who received an inactivated influenza vaccine. The CDR3 runs from the conserved cysteine through the conserved F or W. A D gene is named only where the DNA matches it firmly. Size values are once, few and many counts, or a class for expanded clones, and some rows have none.

d_call j_call v_call clone_size cdr3_aa cdr3_nt
TRBD1 TRBJ2-1 TRBV7-2 NA CASILHGTGYNEQFF TGTGCCAGCATCTTACACGGGACAGGTTACAATGAGCAGTTCTTC
NA TRBJ2-1 TRBV6-1 NA CASSPWGGGYNEQFF TGTGCCAGCAGCCCCTGGGGCGGAGGCTACAATGAGCAGTTCTTC
TRBD2 TRBJ2-1 TRBV4-3 NA CASSQLLGTSVYNEQFF TGCGCCAGCAGCCAATTATTAGGGACTAGCGTTTACAATGAGCAGTTCTTC
NA TRBJ1-5 TRBV4-2 NA CASSQEGTGNQPQHF TGTGCCAGCAGCCAAGAGGGGACGGGAAATCAGCCCCAGCATTTT
TRBD2 TRBJ2-1 TRBV10-3 few CAISLTSGANEQFF TGTGCCATCAGTCTGACTAGCGGAGCCAATGAGCAGTTCTTC
TRBD2 TRBJ2-1 TRBV9 NA CASSVASGRHYNEQFF TGTGCCAGCAGCGTAGCTAGCGGGAGGCACTACAATGAGCAGTTCTTC
TRBD1 TRBJ2-3 TRBV6-1 NA CASSEAVGQGGADTQYF TGTGCCAGCAGTGAAGCTGTAGGACAGGGCGGAGCAGATACGCAGTATTTT
NA TRBJ2-1 TRBV19 NA CASSKPGSENEQFF TGTGCCAGTAGTAAACCGGGGAGCGAAAATGAGCAGTTCTTC
TRBD1 TRBJ1-2 TRBV4-3 NA CASSQEAGTVYGYTF TGCGCCAGCAGCCAAGAAGCCGGGACAGTTTATGGCTACACCTTC
NA TRBJ2-7 TRBV12-1 NA CASSGAEGQNTYEQYF TGCGCCAGCAGTGGAGCTGAGGGACAGAATACCTACGAGCAGTACTTC
NA TRBJ2-1 TRBV7-2 NA CASSPRPALGIEQFF TGTGCCAGCAGCCCGCGACCGGCCCTAGGTATTGAGCAGTTCTTC
NA TRBJ2-6 TRBV20-1 many CSARDGPNVLTF TGCAGTGCTAGAGACGGTCCCAACGTCCTGACTTTC
TRBD1 TRBJ2-7 TRBV5-1 few CASSLALGTGEQYF TGCGCCAGCAGCTTGGCATTAGGGACAGGAGAGCAGTACTTC
TRBD2 TRBJ2-1 TRBV5-4 few CASSLFGTSSYNEQFF TGTGCCAGCAGCTTGTTTGGGACTAGTAGCTACAATGAGCAGTTCTTC
NA TRBJ2-7 TRBV12-3/TRBV12-4 NA CASSRDARGEQYF TGTGCCAGCAGTAGGGACGCCAGAGGGGAGCAGTACTTC
NA TRBJ2-7 TRBV20-1 few CSAKEQGPSGEQYF TGCAGTGCTAAGGAGCAAGGACCGTCGGGGGAGCAGTACTTC
NA TRBJ2-5 TRBV7-7 NA CASSWGTPHQETQYF TGTGCTAGCAGCTGGGGGACACCACACCAAGAGACCCAGTACTTC
NA TRBJ2-7 TRBV27 NA CASLSLGAGSYEQYF TGTGCCAGCCTCTCTTTGGGAGCTGGTTCCTACGAGCAGTACTTC
TRBD1 TRBJ2-1 TRBV10-3 few CAISRPGTDNEQFF TGTGCCATCAGTAGACCCGGGACAGACAATGAGCAGTTCTTC
NA TRBJ2-7 TRBV27 NA CASRKGGNAYEQYF TGTGCCAGCAGGAAAGGGGGGAACGCCTACGAGCAGTACTTC
TRBD1 TRBJ2-6 TRBV5-1 few CASSLRSGTALSGANVLTF TGCGCCAGCAGCTTGAGATCCGGGACAGCGTTGTCTGGGGCCAACGTCCTGACTTTC
TRBD2 TRBJ2-1 TRBV6-1 NA CASSRTSGGPNNEQFF TGTGCCAGCAGCCGGACTAGCGGGGGACCAAACAATGAGCAGTTCTTC
NA TRBJ2-6 TRBV9 NA CASSVGKQSSGANVLTF TGTGCCAGCAGCGTAGGAAAACAGTCCTCTGGGGCCAACGTCCTGACTTTC
NA TRBJ2-7 TRBV12-3/TRBV12-4 NA CASRLDAIYEQYF TGTGCCAGCAGGCTGGATGCGATCTACGAGCAGTACTTC
NA TRBJ1-6 TRBV28 few CASRPSRSYNSPLHF TGTGCCAGCAGACCCAGCCGCTCCTATAATTCACCCCTCCACTTT
TRBD2 TRBJ2-1 TRBV20-1 few CSAIRLAGNYNEQFF TGCAGTGCTATTAGACTAGCGGGGAACTACAATGAGCAGTTCTTC
NA TRBJ1-5 TRBV6-2/TRBV6-3 few CASLGVANQPQHF TGTGCCAGCTTAGGGGTGGCAAATCAGCCCCAGCATTTT
NA TRBJ1-1 TRBV6-2/TRBV6-3 NA CASSIGSRTEAFF TGTGCCAGCAGCATTGGGTCGCGCACTGAAGCTTTCTTT
NA TRBJ2-1 TRBV7-9 NA CASILGGGMEQFF TGTGCCAGCATCCTAGGGGGGGGTATGGAGCAGTTCTTC
NA TRBJ2-1 TRBV28 NA CASSPDTFLRAQFF TGTGCCAGCAGTCCGGACACTTTCCTACGTGCGCAGTTCTTC
NA TRBJ2-3 TRBV21-1 few CASSKRKADISTDTQYF TGTGCCAGCAGCAAACGGAAGGCCGACATTAGCACAGATACGCAGTATTTT
TRBD2 TRBJ2-5 TRBV7-8 NA CASLPGGPGETQYF TGTGCCAGCCTCCCGGGGGGTCCCGGAGAGACCCAGTACTTC
TRBD2 TRBJ2-1 TRBV5-1 many CASTETIGTNNEQFF TGCGCCAGCACCGAAACTATTGGGACTAACAATGAGCAGTTCTTC
TRBD2 TRBJ2-1 TRBV3-1 NA CASSPRTSGRREQFF TGTGCCAGCAGCCCTCGGACTAGCGGGAGGCGAGAGCAGTTCTTC
TRBD2 TRBJ2-1 TRBV20-1 NA CSARDPTAAGLAGAPAFF TGCAGTGCTAGAGACCCGACGGCCGCGGGACTAGCGGGAGCCCCGGCGTTCTTC
TRBD2 TRBJ2-3 TRBV6-1 NA CASRKLAESTDTQYF TGTGCCAGCAGAAAACTAGCGGAGAGCACAGATACGCAGTATTTT
TRBD1 TRBJ1-4 TRBV4-1 few CASSQLRGSEKLFF TGCGCCAGCAGCCAACTCAGGGGGTCGGAAAAACTGTTTTTT